This is a list of T cell receptor beta chains from one sample in a study of blood T cell repertoires in COVID-19. The data were produced by immunoSEQ multiplex PCR, yet TCRdb's version contains in-frame clones alone and is incomplete. The table lists around 180,000 clones, about 84% of them singletons, with about an eighth in the top ten. Sequenced input: PBMCs or T cells enriched from blood (not recorded which). These receptor sequences come from a man in his forties or fifties who had recovered from COVID-19. CDR3s include the opening cysteine and the closing phenylalanine or tryptophan. D genes are given only for firm matches. Expanded clones are given a class, and other clones once, few, many or no size at all.

few	TRBD1	TRBV7-9	TRBJ1-2	CASSPRVGTGLGGYTF	TGTGCCAGCAGCCCGCGAGTTGGGACAGGGCTAGGGGGCTACACCTTC
-	-	TRBV7-9	TRBJ2-7	CASSPRGTNSPTYEQYF	TGTGCCAGCAGCCCAAGAGGGACAAATAGTCCTACATACGAGCAGTACTTC
-	-	TRBV10-3	TRBJ1-2	CAGGGGANYGYTF	TGTGCCGGAGGGGGAGGGGCTAACTATGGCTACACCTTC
-	-	TRBV6-1	TRBJ1-2	CASSEARTVYGYTF	TGTGCCAGCAGTGAAGCGAGGACAGTCTATGGCTACACCTTC
few	-	TRBV7-9	TRBJ1-2	CASSPVAVNYGYTF	TGTGCCAGCAGCCCGGTCGCCGTGAACTATGGCTACACCTTC
once	TRBD2	TRBV27	TRBJ2-5	CASRTSGGAQYF	TGTGCCAGCAGAACTAGCGGGGGGGCCCAGTACTTC
medium-sized	-	TRBV3-1/TRBV3-2	TRBJ1-2	CASSPGGVNYGYTF	TGTGCCAGCAGCCCTGGCGGGGTAAACTATGGCTACACCTTC
-	TRBD2	TRBV7-3	TRBJ2-3	CASSSGGDTQYF	TGTGCCAGCAGCTCCGGGGGGGATACGCAGTATTTT
few	-	TRBV4-1	TRBJ2-4	CASSQDQGIAKNIQYF	TGCGCCAGCAGCCAAGATCAGGGAATAGCCAAAAACATTCAGTACTTC
-	-	TRBV19	TRBJ1-5	CASSIGGGGQPQHF	TGTGCCAGTAGTATAGGGGGAGGGGGTCAGCCCCAGCATTTT
-	TRBD1	TRBV5-1	TRBJ1-2	CASSRQGDGGYGYTF	TGCGCCAGCAGCCGACAGGGGGATGGGGGCTATGGCTACACCTTC
-	-	TRBV5-1	TRBJ2-2	CASSLWAAGELFF	TGCGCCAGCAGCTTGTGGGCAGCCGGGGAGCTGTTTTTT
-	-	TRBV9	TRBJ2-3	CASSSGLGTQYF	TGTGCCAGCAGCTCCGGACTGGGTACGCAGTATTTT
many	-	TRBV6-1	TRBJ1-2	CASSDTGWANYGYTF	TGTGCCAGCAGTGACACAGGGTGGGCTAACTATGGCTACACCTTC
once	-	TRBV5-5	TRBJ1-2	CASRRSGNYGYTF	TGTGCCAGCAGAAGATCAGGGAACTATGGCTACACCTTC
once	TRBD1	TRBV4-1	TRBJ2-3	CASSQDSNRGTQYF	TGCGCCAGCAGCCAAGATTCAAACAGGGGGACGCAGTATTTT
-	-	TRBV12-2	TRBJ2-7	CASRSHIHGQGISYEQYF	TGTGCAAGTCGCTCGCATATCCATGGACAGGGGATTTCCTACGAGCAGTACTTC
few	-	TRBV6-2/TRBV6-3	TRBJ2-7	CASSPYSYEQYF	TGTGCCAGCAGCCCGTACTCCTACGAGCAGTACTTC
-	TRBD1	TRBV6-5	TRBJ1-1	CASSHGQGQAFF	TGTGCCAGCAGCCACGGACAGGGACAAGCTTTCTTT
once	-	TRBV23-1	TRBJ1-6	CASSQSRAGNTYSPLHF	TGCGCCAGCAGTCAATCACGGGCAGGGAACACTTATTCACCCCTCCACTTT
-	TRBD1	TRBV9	TRBJ2-1	CASSVDYRGYNEQFF	TGTGCCAGCAGCGTAGATTACAGGGGTTACAATGAGCAGTTCTTC
-	TRBD2	TRBV7-8	TRBJ2-7	CASSDRTSGGFGEQYF	TGTGCCAGCAGCGACCGGACTAGCGGGGGGTTTGGCGAGCAGTACTTC
-	TRBD1	TRBV5-5	TRBJ1-3	CASSVNRGGGNTIYF	TGTGCCAGCAGCGTTAACAGGGGTGGTGGAAACACCATATATTTT
-	-	TRBV4-2	TRBJ1-3	CASSPGQRYSGNTIYF	TGTGCCAGCAGCCCCGGACAGCGGTACTCTGGAAACACCATATATTTT